The clone carrying this T cell receptor beta chain has ten or more counts. Its antigen is still unknown. The lymph nodes were axillary draining lymph nodes from breast cancer patients. From the multiplex PCR reads, TCRdb called clonotypes with MiXCR, one entry per CDR3 protein. The sample shows about 110,000 distinct CDR3 sequences, more than 25% of them seen only once. This entry comes from a study of breast tumors, draining lymph nodes, adjacent tissues. General study findings and limits: Most tumor T cells seemingly derive from lymph node, then expand in tumor. Tumor repertoires ranked between lymph nodes and nontumor tissue in diversity, with V and J gene preferences.

The germline CDR1 and CDR2 sequences are MNHNY and SVGAGI (reference sequence). This CDR3 has 17 amino acids. V was shortened by 0 bases and J by 3 bases, with 17 bases between the two germline ends. The chain has TRBV6-6 and TRBJ1-2; D not certain. What was sequenced was axillary lymph node tissue. This clonotype was obtained from a female donor with breast cancer. Some clones in this sample may be carry-over from other donors' samples. The CDR3 DNA is TGTGCCAGCAGTTACTCGATGGATTCGGCAGATCACTATGGCTACACCTTC. This codes for CASSYSMDSADHYGYTF.